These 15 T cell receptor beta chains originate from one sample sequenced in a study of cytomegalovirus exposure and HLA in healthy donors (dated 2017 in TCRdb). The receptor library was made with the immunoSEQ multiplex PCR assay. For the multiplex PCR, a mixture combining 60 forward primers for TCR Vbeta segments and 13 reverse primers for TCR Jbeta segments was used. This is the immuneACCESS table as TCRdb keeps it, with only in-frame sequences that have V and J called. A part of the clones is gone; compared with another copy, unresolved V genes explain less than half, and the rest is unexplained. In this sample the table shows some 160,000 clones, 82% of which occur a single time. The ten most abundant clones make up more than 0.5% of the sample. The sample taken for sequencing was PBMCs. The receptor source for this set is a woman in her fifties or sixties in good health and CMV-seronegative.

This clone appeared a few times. CDR3 in amino acids: CATSPSGGSYEQYF. CDR3 sequence (DNA): TGCGCCACCTCCCCTTCGGGAGGATCCTACGAGCAGTACTTC. V gene TRBV10-1 combines with J gene TRBJ2-7, with 7 nucleotides matching TRBD2. V was clipped by 10 bases and J by 1 base; unmatched bases: 10. The CDR3 totals 14 residues. In germline, CDR1 is WNHNN, CDR2 SYGVQD (reference sequence).

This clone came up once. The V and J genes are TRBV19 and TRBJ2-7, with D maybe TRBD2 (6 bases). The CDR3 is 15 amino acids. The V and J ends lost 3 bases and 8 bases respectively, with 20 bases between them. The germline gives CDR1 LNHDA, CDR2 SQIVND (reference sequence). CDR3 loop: CASSISGSWDQQQYF. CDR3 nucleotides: TGTGCCAGTAGTATTAGCGGCAGCTGGGACCAACAGCAGTACTTC.

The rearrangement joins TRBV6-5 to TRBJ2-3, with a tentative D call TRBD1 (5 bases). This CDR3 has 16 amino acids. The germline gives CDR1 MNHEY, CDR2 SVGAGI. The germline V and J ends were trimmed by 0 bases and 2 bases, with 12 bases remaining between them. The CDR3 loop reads CASSYSDTGSTDTQYF. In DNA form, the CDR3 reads TGTGCCAGCAGTTACTCGGACACTGGCTCCACAGATACGCAGTATTTT.

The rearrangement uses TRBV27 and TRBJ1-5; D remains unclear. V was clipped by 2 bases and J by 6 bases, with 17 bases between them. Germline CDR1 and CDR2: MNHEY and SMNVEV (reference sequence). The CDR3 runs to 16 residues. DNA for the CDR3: TGTGCCAGCAGTTTAGAGGGATCCGGTCCGTTTCAGCCCCAGCATTTT. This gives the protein CASSLEGSGPFQPQHF.

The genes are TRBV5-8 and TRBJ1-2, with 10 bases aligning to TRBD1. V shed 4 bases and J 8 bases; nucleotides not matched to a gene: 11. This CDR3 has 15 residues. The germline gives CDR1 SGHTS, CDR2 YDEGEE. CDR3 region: CASSDRDRGGEGYTF. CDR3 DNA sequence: TGTGCCAGCAGCGACCGGGACAGGGGAGGGGAAGGCTACACCTTC. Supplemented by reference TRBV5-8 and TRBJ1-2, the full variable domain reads EAGVTQSPTHLIKTRGQQATLRCSPISGHTSVYWYQQALGLGLQFLLWYDEGEERNRGNFPPRFSGRQFPNYSSELNVNALELEDSALYLCASSDRDRGGEGYTFGSGTRLTVV.

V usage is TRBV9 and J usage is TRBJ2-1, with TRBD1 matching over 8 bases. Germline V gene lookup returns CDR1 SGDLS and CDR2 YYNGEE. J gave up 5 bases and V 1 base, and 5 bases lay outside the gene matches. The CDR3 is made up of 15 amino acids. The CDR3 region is CASSVRAGGNNEQFF. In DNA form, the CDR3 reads TGTGCCAGCAGCGTAAGAGCAGGGGGCAACAATGAGCAGTTCTTC.

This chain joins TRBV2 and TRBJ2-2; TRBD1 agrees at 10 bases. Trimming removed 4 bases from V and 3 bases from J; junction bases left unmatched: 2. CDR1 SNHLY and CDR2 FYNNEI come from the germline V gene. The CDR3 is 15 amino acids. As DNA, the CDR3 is TGTGCCAGCAGTGGAGACAGGGGGCACACCGGGGAGCTGTTTTTT. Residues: CASSGDRGHTGELFF.

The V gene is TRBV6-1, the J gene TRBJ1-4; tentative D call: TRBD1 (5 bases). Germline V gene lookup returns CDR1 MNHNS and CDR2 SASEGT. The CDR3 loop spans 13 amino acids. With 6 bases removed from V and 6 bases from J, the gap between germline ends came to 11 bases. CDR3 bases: TGTGCCAGCAGGACAAGCAGGGATGAAAAACTGTTTTTT. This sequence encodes CASRTSRDEKLFF.

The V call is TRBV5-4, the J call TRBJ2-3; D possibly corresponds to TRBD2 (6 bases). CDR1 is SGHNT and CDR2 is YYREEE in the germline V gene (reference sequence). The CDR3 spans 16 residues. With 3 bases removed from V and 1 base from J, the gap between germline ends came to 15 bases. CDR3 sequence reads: CASSSAKGGRTDTQYF. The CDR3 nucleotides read TGTGCCAGCAGCTCCGCGAAGGGAGGACGCACAGATACGCAGTATTTT.

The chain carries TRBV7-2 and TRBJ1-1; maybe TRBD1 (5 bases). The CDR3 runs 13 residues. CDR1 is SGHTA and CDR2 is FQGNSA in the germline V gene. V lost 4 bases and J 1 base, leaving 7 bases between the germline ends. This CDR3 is CASSWGENTEAFF. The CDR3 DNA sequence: TGTGCCAGCAGCTGGGGGGAGAACACTGAAGCTTTCTTT.

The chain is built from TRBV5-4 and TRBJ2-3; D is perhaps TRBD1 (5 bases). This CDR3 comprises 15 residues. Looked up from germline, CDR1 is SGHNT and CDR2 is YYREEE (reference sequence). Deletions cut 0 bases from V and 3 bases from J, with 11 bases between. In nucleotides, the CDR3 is TGTGCCAGCAGCTTGGCCCCAGGGTTAACAGATACGCAGTATTTT. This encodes CASSLAPGLTDTQYF.

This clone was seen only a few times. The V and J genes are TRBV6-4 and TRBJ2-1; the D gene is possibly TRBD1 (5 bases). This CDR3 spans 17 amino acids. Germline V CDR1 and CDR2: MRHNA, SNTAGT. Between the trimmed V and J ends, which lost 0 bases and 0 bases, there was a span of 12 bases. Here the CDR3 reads CASSDSSGSLSYNEQFF. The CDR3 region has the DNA TGTGCCAGCAGTGACTCGTCAGGGTCCCTCTCCTACAATGAGCAGTTCTTC.

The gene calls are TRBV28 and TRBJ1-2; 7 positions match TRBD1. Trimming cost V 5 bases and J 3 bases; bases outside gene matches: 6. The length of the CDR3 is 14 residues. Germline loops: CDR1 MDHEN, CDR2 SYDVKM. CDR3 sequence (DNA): TGTGCCAGCAGTCTGGGGACAGACTACTATGGCTACACCTTC. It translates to CASSLGTDYYGYTF.

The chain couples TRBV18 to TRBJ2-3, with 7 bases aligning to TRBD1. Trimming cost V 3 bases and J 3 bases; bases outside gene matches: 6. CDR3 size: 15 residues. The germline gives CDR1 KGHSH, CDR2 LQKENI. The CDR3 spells CASSPGQVRTDTQYF. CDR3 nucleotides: TGTGCCAGCTCACCCGGACAGGTGAGAACAGATACGCAGTATTTT.

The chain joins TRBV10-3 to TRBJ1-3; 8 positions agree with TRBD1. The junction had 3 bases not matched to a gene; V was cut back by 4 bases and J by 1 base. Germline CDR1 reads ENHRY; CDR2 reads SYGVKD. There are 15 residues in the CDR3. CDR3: CAISGTGRSGNTIYF. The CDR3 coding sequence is TGTGCCATCAGTGGGACAGGGAGGTCTGGAAACACCATATATTTT.